The following is a T cell receptor beta chain sequence with its context. Under the authors' procedure: Nucleated cell counts were estimated from reference gene primer amplification. Method: immunoSEQ multiplex PCR; TCRdb's copy keeps in-frame clones and lacks some. The DNA gave D and trimming, while V, J and clone size come from that table. The sample records about 42,000 clones, 75% to 85% being singletons. The data are from a study of blood T cell repertoires in COVID-19. As for the study in general: Sites across the United States, Italy and Spain contributed samples from acute and convalescent COVID-19. In each case, the material was cDNA or gDNA derived from T cells, B-cell-depleted T cells, or PBMCs.

The CDR3 has 14 amino acids. Trimming shortened V by 0 bases and J by 3 bases, and 7 bases separated the two germline ends. Per the germline V gene, CDR1 is MNHNS and CDR2 is SASEGT. This chain joins TRBV6-1 and TRBJ2-3; D is uncertain. The sequence was obtained from a man of 80 years or more with acute or convalescent COVID-19. Sample: peripheral blood. CDR3 DNA: TGTGCCAGCAGTGAAGCGATCAGTACAGATACGCAGTATTTT. The encoded protein is CASSEAISTDTQYF.